The 10 T cell receptor beta chains below all came from one sample that was sequenced in a study of T cells in women clearing cervical HPV infection. Measured with immunoSEQ multiplex PCR; TCRdb has only the in-frame clones, and not every one. The sample has nearly 35,000 clones. Input material: blood buffy coat. These receptors were obtained from a woman between 18 and 70 years old with a cervical HPV16 infection that either progressed to CIN3+ or cleared (not recorded which).

For this clone: The read ends 3 residues before the CDR3 terminus; that terminus is restored from the germline J gene. J is TRBJ2-4 and V is TRBV6-1; 7 positions match TRBD1. With V trimmed by 2 bases and J by 2 bases, 3 bases remained unmatched. This CDR3 comprises 15 residues. Germline V gene lookup returns CDR1 MNHNS and CDR2 SASEGT. The CDR3 bases that were read are TGTGCCAGCAGTGAATGGGGACAGACCAAAAACATT. Its protein product is CASSEWGQTKNI. The whole CDR3 is CASSEWGQTKNIQYF.

Notes on this clone: The CDR3 goes on 3 residues after the read ends, and that part is filled in from the germline J gene. The chain links TRBV12-3 or TRBV12-4 to TRBJ1-2; D is possibly TRBD1 (6 bases). V was cut by 1 base and J by 4 bases, with 7 bases left in between. This CDR3 is built from 13 residues. The CDR3 DNA, read in part, is TGTGCCAGCAGTTTAGGGGACATCTATGGC. Translated: CASSLGDIYG. The full CDR3 sequence reads CASSLGDIYGYTF.

With regard to this clone: The read gets to within 3 residues of the CDR3 end, and the germline J gene fills in the rest. The rearrangement joins TRBV7-2 to TRBJ2-2; tentatively, D is TRBD1 (5 bases). Germline-derived CDR1 and CDR2 are SGHTA and FQGNSA. The CDR3 loop spans 14 amino acids. Trimming removed 5 bases at V and 7 bases at J, with 14 bases between. The CDR3 here is CASSRRQGRGELFF. The covered CDR3 bases are TGTGCCAGCAGCCGGCGCCAGGGTCGCGGGGAG.

A word on this clone: The CDR3 end is not reached by the read, which stops 3 residues before it; the germline J gene fills it in. The chain combines TRBV20-1 with TRBJ2-3; 9 positions match TRBD1. CDR1 DFQATT and CDR2 SNEGSKA come from the germline V gene (reference sequence). The CDR3 is 16 amino acids. The V segment lost 6 bases and the J segment 1 base; nucleotides outside the gene matches: 11. CDR3 DNA (partial): TGCAGTGCCCGAAATCCGGGACAGGGTCGCACAGATACG. Its protein is CSARNPGQGRTDT. The full CDR3 protein reads CSARNPGQGRTDTQYF.

Turning to this clone: The read ends 3 residues shy of where the CDR3 ends; the end is completed using the germline J gene. V gene TRBV9 combines with J gene TRBJ2-7; 8 bases agree with TRBD1. CDR3 length: 14 residues. V lost 0 bases and J lost 3; bases outside the gene matches: 2. Germline V CDR1 and CDR2: SGDLS, YYNGEE. Incomplete CDR3 DNA: TGTGCCAGCAGCGTAGCAGGGGGCCACTACGAG. Protein: CASSVAGGHYE. The CDR3 reads in full as CASSVAGGHYEQYF.

Turning to this clone: The read ends 3 residues early relative to the CDR3; the germline J gene fills the gap. The chain couples TRBV29-1 to TRBJ1-1; 11 bases are shared with TRBD1. The CDR3 runs 14 residues. Germline assignment: CDR1 SQVTM and CDR2 ANQGSEA. V was pared by 7 bases and J by 1 base, with 5 bases of the junction left unmatched. The covered CDR3 bases are TGCAGCGCGGGACAGGGGGGGTGGAACACTGAA. This gives the protein CSAGQGGWNTE. The full CDR3 sequence reads CSAGQGGWNTEAFF.

As to this clone: Coverage ceases 3 residues before the CDR3 finishes, and the germline J gene fills in the end. V and J are TRBV28 and TRBJ2-1; TRBD1 agrees at 9 bases. The germline V gene encodes CDR1 MDHEN and CDR2 SYDVKM. The CDR3 has 15 residues. The trim removed 7 bases at V and 6 bases at J, leaving 10 bases unmatched. The sequenced CDR3 bases are TGTGCCAGCACCCCCGGGACAGGGCATACCAATGAG. The encoded protein is CASTPGTGHTNE. The complete CDR3 sequence is CASTPGTGHTNEQFF. Drawing the rest from reference TRBV28 and TRBJ2-1, the complete variable domain is DVKVTQSSRYLVKRTGEKVFLECVQDMDHENMFWYRQDPGLGLRLIYFSYDVKMKEKGDIPEGYSVSREKKERFSLILESASTNQTSMYLCASTPGTGHTNEQFFGPGTRLTVL.

In the case of this clone: The missing CDR3 end, 3 residues past where the read stops, is filled in from the germline J gene. J is TRBJ1-1 and V is TRBV18; the match to TRBD1 covers 7 bases. Germline-derived CDR1 and CDR2 are KGHSH and LQKENI. The CDR3 has 16 amino acids. Trimming removed 6 bases from V and 0 bases from J; junction bases left unmatched: 10. The DNA read from the CDR3 is TGTGCCAGCTCTCCGGAGACAGGGTTCGTGAACACTGAA. Amino acid sequence: CASSPETGFVNTE. The full CDR3 sequence reads CASSPETGFVNTEAFF.

Remarks on this clone: The CDR3 end falls 3 residues outside the read, so it is completed with the germline J gene. V gene TRBV19 combines with J gene TRBJ1-1; D not resolved. CDR3 size: 13 residues. Germline CDR1 LNHDA, CDR2 SQIVND (reference sequence). Here the CDR3 reads CASSPSIAGTAFF. The part of the CDR3 DNA that was read is TGTGCCAGCTCTCCTTCTATAGCGGGAACA.

The DNA read from the CDR3 is TGCGCCAGCAGCCTTCGCGGGACTAATGCCTACGAG. It codes for CASSLRGTNAYE. The full CDR3 protein is CASSLRGTNAYEQYF. This sequence joins TRBV4-1 and TRBJ2-7; 7 positions match TRBD2. The read ends 3 residues before the CDR3 terminus; that terminus is restored from the germline J gene. J gave up 2 bases and V 4 bases, and 8 bases lay outside the gene matches. Germline-derived CDR1 and CDR2 are MGHRA and YSYEKL. This CDR3 has 15 amino acids.